This TCR beta chain derives from a study of T cell responses to AZD1222 COVID-19 vaccine (dated by TCRdb to the early 2020s). Regarding the research as a whole: AZD1222 recipients with second doses at about 4 weeks or about 12 weeks were pooled, because spike-specific TCR depth and breadth did not differ between schedules. TCR sequencing was performed for some 250 trial participants, of whom 207 were given two doses of AZD1222 and around 25 were given two doses of MenACWY control vaccine. Trial participants were enrolled by age into 18-55, 56-69 and 70-plus year subgroups, with approximately 150, 30 and 60 TCR-sequenced participants respectively. On the study overall, not on this receptor specifically: The 56-69-year group was small, and its depth increase did not reach significance, likely because of low power. Participants were mostly white British and included more females than males, and it was suggested by the authors that clonal diversity may have been underestimated. Only a handful of AZD1222 recipients were SARS-CoV-2 seropositive at baseline, limiting conclusions about previously exposed vaccinees. The vaccine-associated CD4 TCRs covered the entire spike protein, and the dominant responses fell in regions 160-218 and 743-854. No day 14 peak-response samples were available, so repertoires were characterized only after the peak T cell response. Reportedly, almost half of the unique spike-specific TCRs recognized epitopes lying outside the regions that are mutated in the B.1.351 and B.1.1.7 variants. A significant rise in spike-specific TCR breadth and depth was observed after two AZD1222 doses relative to day 0 and relative to MenACWY recipients.

Including the terminal cysteine and phenylalanine, the CDR3 comprises 16 residues. Solely the CDR3 DNA is kept, with 48 bases framed from the first base. Trimming at the junction amounts to 2 bases on V and 8 bases on J, and the germline ends lie 19 bases apart. Sequences SGDLS (CDR1) and YYNGEE (CDR2) are obtained from the germline V gene. The CDR3 regions of human TCRbeta chains were analyzed by immunosequencing. Under the source paper's analysis protocol: TCRs in the repertoires were compared against a reference library of SARS-CoV-2-specific TCRs that had been generated with the MIRA antigen-specificity platform. Breadth was defined as the fraction of unique TCRs that were SARS-CoV-2-associated. Depth was defined as the fraction of total T cells that were SARS-CoV-2-associated. Using the MIRA data, every spike-specific TCR was mapped to the spike region that the TCR reacted to and assigned to either a CD4 or a CD8 class. Log10-transformed breadth and depth values were compared by one-way ANOVA with Sidak's multiple comparisons tests. The table comes from immuneACCESS by way of TCRdb, which keeps in-frame sequences with V and J called. Part of the clones is missing from these tables; in studies checked, under half for an unresolved V gene and the rest for unknown reasons. That table supplies the V and J calls and clone size; D and trimming were determined from the DNA. The sample table records tens of thousands of clones; 80% to 90% of these occur just once. More than 5% of the sample rests with the top ten.

A note on this clone: Its antigen remains undetermined. Base-call qualities are not available, and no considerably larger clone is one nucleotide away.

What this sample's time point label stands for: baseline before first vaccination. Samples from vaccinated people were obtained from the UK trials COV001 and COV002, which included a single-blind randomized controlled phase 2/3 trial of AZD1222 (ChAdOx1 nCoV-19) in healthy adults. For TCRbeta chain sequencing, PBMC samples were collected from trial participants at day 0 and at day 28 after the second dose. The clonotype originates from an adult in good health. The chain links TRBV9 with TRBJ1-4; 6 matching bases give a weak D call of TRBD1. The source material was peripheral blood, sampled on day 0 of AZD1222 vaccination. DNA sequence: TGTGCCAGCAGCGTTTCTCCATCCCAGGGGAGGGAAAAACTGTTTTTT. This is translated as CASSVSPSQGREKLFF.